The 28 T cell receptor beta chains below come from one sample, sequenced in a study of T cells after yellow fever vaccination. TCRdb called the 5' RACE reads again in MiXCR, with one record for every CDR3 protein. Altogether 250,000 or so distinct CDR3 sequences are present, 3.6% being singletons, with the ten largest covering 15% to 20%. The sample was PBMCs, taken 15 days after the yellow fever booster vaccination. These receptors all stem from a man aged 18 to 30 who received the YFV17D yellow fever vaccine.

This clonotype was counted ten times or more. CDR3 sequence (DNA): TGCAGCGTTGAGTTGCGGATCCAAGAGACCCAGTACTTC. Its protein is CSVELRIQETQYF. J is TRBJ2-5 and V is TRBV29-1, with D unresolved. The CDR3 sequence is 13 residues long. Deletions cut 3 bases from V and 1 base from J, with 9 bases between. From germline, CDR1 is SQVTM and CDR2 ANQGSEA.

This clonotype was seen many times. The chain links TRBV12-3 or TRBV12-4 to TRBJ1-3; D remains ambiguous. The ends were cut back, 3 bases at V and 2 bases at J, with 8 bases in the middle. CDR3 length equals 14 residues. The CDR3 nucleotides are TGTGCCAGCAGTTTTGTTGGCGCTGGAAACACCATATATTTT. This codes for CASSFVGAGNTIYF.

This clonotype was observed many times. The V and J genes are TRBV27 and TRBJ2-5; D ambiguous. The CDR3 is 13 amino acids. Trimming shortened V by 2 bases and J by 4 bases, and 8 bases separated the two germline ends. Germline lookup yields CDR1 MNHEY and CDR2 SMNVEV (reference sequence). The CDR3 sequence: CASSLRPTETQYF. CDR3 DNA sequence: TGTGCCAGCAGTTTACGGCCCACAGAGACCCAGTACTTC.

This clonotype was seen at least ten times. The rearrangement links TRBV11-2 to TRBJ2-3, with 9 bases lining up with TRBD2. This CDR3 has 15 residues. Germline values: CDR1 SGHAT, CDR2 FQNNGV. After removal of 5 bases from V and 5 bases from J, the junction contained 8 bases not matched to a gene. In DNA, the CDR3 is TGTGCCAGCAGCGTGGGACTAGCTTTCGGAGATACGCAGTATTTT. Amino acids: CASSVGLAFGDTQYF.

This clonotype appeared a few times. The V call is TRBV5-4, the J call TRBJ2-1; TRBD2 matches at 9 bases. This CDR3 has 13 amino acids. J was trimmed by 10 bases and V by 4 bases; bases with no gene match: 6. Germline assignment: CDR1 SGHNT and CDR2 YYREEE (reference sequence). The CDR3 is CASSRASGDEQFF. The CDR3 coding sequence is TGTGCCAGCAGCCGGGCTAGCGGGGACGAGCAGTTCTTC.

Ten or more counts support this clonotype. The genes are TRBV27 and TRBJ1-6, with D perhaps TRBD1 (5 bases). V gave up 2 bases and J gave up 7 bases, with 12 bases separating them. The CDR3 has 15 residues. Per the germline V gene, CDR1 is MNHEY and CDR2 is SMNVEV (reference sequence). The CDR3 DNA is TGTGCCAGCAGTTTAATCGGGACGGGAAATTCACCCCTCCACTTT. Encoded protein: CASSLIGTGNSPLHF.

The table lists this clonotype with many counts. This chain links TRBV24-1 with TRBJ2-3; 8 bases map to TRBD2. From germline, CDR1 is KGHDR and CDR2 SFDVKD. After removal of 4 bases from V and 0 bases from J, the junction contained 8 bases not matched to a gene. The CDR3 is 17 residues long. The CDR3: CATSDHRTSRSTDTQYF. CDR3 in DNA: TGTGCCACCAGTGACCACCGGACTAGCAGGAGCACAGATACGCAGTATTTT.

This clonotype was picked up many times. The chain is built from TRBV5-1 and TRBJ1-2; D remains ambiguous. The V end was cut by 1 base, the J end by 3 bases, with 7 bases between. Germline assignment: CDR1 SGHRS and CDR2 YFSETQ. There are 13 residues in the CDR3. The CDR3 coding sequence is TGCGCCAGCAGCTTGCGCAGCCACTATGGCTACACCTTC. Encoded protein: CASSLRSHYGYTF.

This clonotype was counted at least ten times. The rearrangement joins TRBV12-3 or TRBV12-4 to TRBJ2-2; TRBD1 or TRBD2 may be the D gene (5 bases each). This CDR3 spans 14 amino acids. Trimming removed 6 bases from V and 6 bases from J, with 14 bases in between. The CDR3 here is CASRGPQGSGELFF. DNA of the CDR3: TGTGCCAGCAGGGGACCCCAAGGCTCCGGGGAGCTGTTTTTT.

The chain recombines TRBV5-1 with TRBJ2-7; TRBD1 aligns across 9 bases. Losses at the gene ends were 4 bases for V and 4 bases for J; bases not matched to a gene: 9. Germline V gene data show CDR1 as SGHRS and CDR2 as YFSETQ. The CDR3 totals 15 residues. The CDR3 here is CASSPGTGSVYEQYF. The CDR3 DNA reads TGCGCCAGCAGCCCCGGGACAGGGAGTGTGTACGAGCAGTACTTC.

This clonotype was picked up many times. The V call is TRBV28, the J call TRBJ1-6; 7 positions match TRBD1. The V segment lost 5 bases and the J segment 7 bases; nucleotides outside the gene matches: 11. The CDR3 spans 16 residues. Per the germline V gene, CDR1 is MDHEN and CDR2 is SYDVKM. The CDR3 nucleotides are TGTGCCAGCAGTCGAACCGGGCCAGGGGGGAATTCACCCCTCCACTTT. Translating it yields CASSRTGPGGNSPLHF.

This clonotype appeared many times. V gene TRBV7-2 combines with J gene TRBJ2-1, with TRBD2 matching over 12 bases. The trim removed 6 bases at V and 7 bases at J, leaving 16 bases unmatched. The germline V gene has CDR1 SGHTA and CDR2 FQGNSA. The CDR3 spans 18 residues. This CDR3 is CASRPVLAGGLRRNEQFF. CDR3 coding DNA: TGTGCCAGCAGACCCGTCCTAGCGGGGGGGCTGAGAAGGAATGAGCAGTTCTTC.

This clonotype was counted many times. The V gene is TRBV5-4, the J gene TRBJ2-1, with D tentatively TRBD2 (5 bases). Germline CDR1 SGHNT, CDR2 YYREEE (reference sequence). This CDR3 spans 14 amino acids. The V end lost 3 bases, the J end lost 9 bases, and 16 bases lay between the germline ends. In nucleotides, the CDR3 is TGTGCCAGCAGCTGGTGGAGGCTAACCGGTGAGCAGTTCTTC. It yields the protein CASSWWRLTGEQFF.

This clonotype has a count of ten or more. This rearrangement joins TRBV27 to TRBJ2-7; the match to TRBD2 covers 9 bases. The germline V gene encodes CDR1 MNHEY and CDR2 SMNVEV (reference sequence). The J segment lost 4 bases and the V segment lost 8 bases, leaving 15 bases of the junction unmatched. The CDR3 runs 16 residues. The CDR3 loop is CASRLTLAGKRYEQYF. The CDR3 bases are TGTGCCAGCCGACTAACCCTAGCGGGGAAGCGGTACGAGCAGTACTTC.

This clonotype was observed at least ten times. This chain joins TRBV24-1 and TRBJ2-3, with D hard to call. V was clipped by 4 bases and J by 3 bases, with 4 bases between them. Germline V gives CDR1 KGHDR, CDR2 SFDVKD. The CDR3 loop spans 12 amino acids. The CDR3 is CATSEQTDTQYF. As DNA, the CDR3 is TGTGCCACCAGTGAACAAACAGATACGCAGTATTTT.

This clonotype was recorded a few times. The gene calls are TRBV11-2 and TRBJ1-1, with D possibly being TRBD1 (6 bases). Trimming shortened V by 8 bases and J by 0 bases, and 16 bases separated the two germline ends. The CDR3 loop spans 15 amino acids. CDR1 is SGHAT, CDR2 FQNNGV, per germline. The CDR3 sequence is CASGRRGAVNTEAFF. CDR3 coding DNA: TGTGCCAGCGGGCGGAGGGGGGCCGTGAACACTGAAGCTTTCTTT.

This clonotype was seen at least ten times. This chain links TRBV7-2 with TRBJ1-5; D is possibly TRBD1 (6 bases). CDR3 length: 15 residues. Between the trimmed V and J ends, which lost 5 bases and 4 bases, there was a span of 15 bases. Germline CDR1 and CDR2: SGHTA and FQGNSA. CDR3 amino acids: CASSLRQATNQPQHF. Written as DNA, the CDR3 is TGTGCCAGCAGCCTCCGACAGGCGACGAATCAGCCCCAGCATTTT.

There are a few counts of this clonotype. V usage is TRBV5-1 and J usage is TRBJ2-5, with 8 bases matching TRBD1. Per germline, CDR1 SGHRS and CDR2 YFSETQ. The CDR3 loop spans 14 amino acids. The V gene end was trimmed by 5 bases and the J gene end by 5 bases; junction bases not matched to a gene: 8. The CDR3 here is CASRNAGGAETQYF. The CDR3 DNA reads TGCGCCAGCAGAAATGCAGGGGGCGCCGAGACCCAGTACTTC.

This clonotype was counted ten times or more. The CDR3 region is CASSGLGGTQYF. CDR3 DNA sequence: TGTGCCAGCAGCGGACTAGGAGGGACCCAGTACTTC. The chain combines TRBV7-2 with TRBJ2-5, with 7 bases identical to TRBD2. The CDR3 contains 12 residues. V gave up 5 bases and J gave up 7 bases; unmatched junction bases: 4. Germline CDR1 SGHTA, CDR2 FQGNSA. The variable domain in full, with the rest retrieved from reference TRBV7-2 and TRBJ2-5, is GAGVSQSPSNKVTEKGKDVELRCDPISGHTALYWYRQSLGQGLEFLIYFQGNSAPDKSGLPSDRFSAERTGGSVSTLTIQRTQQEDSAVYLCASSGLGGTQYFGPGTRLLVL.

This clonotype was observed at least ten times. This sequence joins TRBV7-6 and TRBJ2-7; 9 bases are a match to TRBD1. Germline V gives CDR1 SGHVS, CDR2 FNYEAQ. V lost 5 bases and J lost 2; bases outside the gene matches: 10. The CDR3 sequence is 16 residues long. CDR3 protein: CASSHIPGQGPYEQYF. CDR3 bases: TGTGCCAGCAGCCATATTCCGGGACAGGGTCCCTACGAGCAGTACTTC. The full variable domain, with the rest looked up from reference TRBV7-6 and TRBJ2-7, is GAGVSQSPRYKVTKRGQDVALRCDPISGHVSLYWYRQALGQGPEFLTYFNYEAQQDKSGLPNDRFSAERPEGSISTLTIQRTEQRDSAMYRCASSHIPGQGPYEQYFGPGTRLTVT.

This clonotype has a count of ten or more. The chain has TRBV6-4 and TRBJ2-2; 8 bases are shared with TRBD2. Germline V gene lookup returns CDR1 MRHNA and CDR2 SNTAGT. There are 14 residues in the CDR3. J lost 4 bases, V lost 2 bases, and 0 bases had no gene match. The DNA for the CDR3 is TGTGCCAGCAGTGACGGGACTAGCACCGGGGAGCTGTTTTTT. Translating it yields CASSDGTSTGELFF.

This clonotype was seen ten or more times. This chain links TRBV29-1 with TRBJ1-1; D is possibly TRBD1 (5 bases). The V end lost 6 bases, the J end lost 7 bases, and 15 bases lay between the germline ends. This CDR3 is built from 12 residues. The germline CDR1 and CDR2 sequences are SQVTM and ANQGSEA. The CDR3 sequence: CSVLDIRVEAFF. DNA for the CDR3: TGCAGCGTCTTGGACATCCGTGTTGAAGCTTTCTTT.

There are many counts of this clonotype. The chain employs TRBV7-2 and TRBJ2-3; unclear D gene. Between the trimmed V and J ends, which lost 5 bases and 10 bases, there was a span of 4 bases. The germline V gene encodes CDR1 SGHTA and CDR2 FQGNSA. The CDR3 is made up of 9 amino acids. CDR3 in amino acids: CASSRAQYF. CDR3 sequence (DNA): TGTGCCAGCAGCCGGGCGCAGTATTTT.

In its sample, this clonotype was seen many times. The chain couples TRBV24-1 to TRBJ2-7; maybe TRBD2 (5 bases). CDR1 KGHDR and CDR2 SFDVKD come from the germline V gene. Trimming cost V 3 bases and J 1 base, with 12 bases left between them. The CDR3 totals 15 residues. Here the CDR3 DNA reads TGTGCCACCAGTGATGGACGGGAAGCTTCCTACGAGCAGTACGTC. Its protein product is CATSDGREASYEQYV.

The sample holds one count of this clonotype. A much larger clonotype is one base distant, so this may be a read error. This chain links TRBV4-1 with TRBJ2-7, with 12 positions matching TRBD2. Germline-derived CDR1 and CDR2 are MGHRA and YSYEKL. The length of the CDR3 is 15 residues. The CDR3 DNA reads TGCGCCAGCTGCCAGCAACTAGCGGGGGGCTACGAGCAGTACGTC. This encodes CASCQQLAGGYEQYV.

This clonotype came up many times. This chain connects TRBV6-5 to TRBJ2-1; 8 bases fit TRBD2. J gave up 6 bases and V 3 bases, and 10 bases lay outside the gene matches. CDR1 MNHEY and CDR2 SVGAGI come from the germline V gene. The CDR3 is made up of 16 amino acids. Here the CDR3 DNA reads TGTGCCAGCAGTTATATGGCGGCGGGGGGCCTCAATGAGCAGTTCTTC. This gives the protein CASSYMAAGGLNEQFF.

This clonotype was seen many times. The chain uses TRBV12-3 or TRBV12-4 and TRBJ1-5, with a weak D call TRBD1 (5 bases). Trimming shortened V by 7 bases and J by 4 bases, and 17 bases separated the two germline ends. The CDR3 has 15 residues. CDR3 loop: CASTPPGSGNQPQHF. The CDR3, as DNA: TGTGCCAGCACCCCCCCAGGGTCGGGGAATCAGCCCCAGCATTTT.

Notes on this clonotype: One base away lies a much larger clone, so this may be a sequencing read error. The V gene is TRBV12-3 or TRBV12-4, the J gene TRBJ1-2; 11 bases agree with TRBD1. V was clipped by 5 bases and J by 6 bases; unmatched bases: 11. The CDR3 consists of 16 residues. In DNA form, the CDR3 reads TGTGCCAGCAGTCAAGCCGGGACAGGGGGGAACCATGGCTACACCTTC. This codes for CASSQAGTGGNHGYTF.